This T cell receptor (beta chain) is drawn from a study of blood T cell repertoires in COVID-19. At the level of the study: The origin of the acute and convalescent COVID-19 samples was the United States, Italy and Spain. The analysed material was cDNA or gDNA that came from T cells, B-cell-depleted T cells, or PBMCs.

How the authors handled the data: Cell counts per sample came from amplifying reference gene primers. The assay was immunoSEQ multiplex PCR, and TCRdb's table has in-frame clones only and misses some. The V and J calls and clone size come from that table; D and trimming were worked out from the DNA. This table has some 120,000 clones, roughly 80% appearing once. V was pared by 4 bases and J by 4 bases, with 6 bases between. This CDR3 has 12 amino acids. The germline V gene has CDR1 LGHDT and CDR2 YNNKEL (reference sequence). The chain has TRBV3-1 (or the pseudogene TRBV3-2) and TRBJ2-3, with D tentatively TRBD2 (6 bases). The sample comprised peripheral blood. This TCR derives from a human donor in a cohort sampled during active COVID-19. The DNA for the CDR3 is TGTGCCAGCAGCCGGAGGGCAGATACGCAGTATTTT. Its translation: CASSRRADTQYF.